The 32 T cell receptor beta chains below all came from one sample that was sequenced in a study of cytomegalovirus exposure and HLA in healthy donors. Use of 60 Vbeta and 13 Jbeta primers characterized the PCR. The data were produced by immunoSEQ multiplex PCR, yet TCRdb's version contains in-frame clones alone and is incomplete. The data show 55,000 to 65,000 clones, more than 70% seen once. Material for sequencing was PBMCs. Receptor source: a male donor in good health and CMV-seronegative.

The chain has TRBV5-1 and TRBJ1-2; perhaps TRBD1 as D (6 bases). Germline V gene sequence: CDR1 SGHRS, CDR2 YFSETQ. This CDR3 comprises 16 residues. Trimming cost V 0 bases and J 7 bases, with 19 bases left between them. The DNA for the CDR3 is TGCGCCAGCAGCTTGGCCTCGGGAACAGGGCAAAGTGGCTACACCTTC. Protein: CASSLASGTGQSGYTF. The complete variable domain, with remaining parts taken from reference TRBV5-1 and TRBJ1-2, reads KAGVTQTPRYLIKTRGQQVTLSCSPISGHRSVSWYQQTPGQGLQFLFEYFSETQRNKGNFPGRFSGRQFSNSRSEMNVSTLELGDSALYLCASSLASGTGQSGYTFGSGTRLTVV.

This clone occurred once. This specimen includes other DNA sequences encoding the same CDR3. The chain uses TRBV5-6 and TRBJ1-1; no clear D gene. V gave up 0 bases and J gave up 5 bases, with 11 bases separating them. CDR1 is SGHDT, CDR2 YYEEEE, per germline. This CDR3 has 14 residues. The CDR3 loop reads CASSLGPWETEAFF. CDR3 sequence (DNA): TGTGCCAGCAGCTTGGGGCCCTGGGAGACTGAAGCTTTCTTT.

This clone appeared a single time. This chain uses TRBV7-9 with TRBJ1-2; possibly TRBD1 for D (6 bases). The germline CDR1 and CDR2 sequences are SEHNR and FQNEAQ (reference sequence). V lost 1 base and J 7 bases, leaving 22 bases between the germline ends. The length of the CDR3 is 17 residues. CDR3 DNA: TGTGCCAGCAGCTTAGAACCAGGCGGGGGGCTGTCGGGTGGCTACACCTTC. This encodes CASSLEPGGGLSGGYTF. The full variable domain, rest sourced from reference TRBV7-9 and TRBJ1-2, is DTGVSQNPRHKITKRGQNVTFRCDPISEHNRLYWYRQTLGQGPEFLTYFQNEAQLEKSRLLSDRFSAERPKGSFSTLEIQRTEQGDSAMYLCASSLEPGGGLSGGYTFGSGTRLTVV.

The V call is TRBV7-2, the J call TRBJ1-1; no reliable D call. The V and J ends lost 2 bases and 1 base respectively, with 5 bases between them. Germline V gives CDR1 SGHTA, CDR2 FQGNSA. The CDR3 runs to 13 residues. CDR3 bases: TGTGCCAGCAGCTTAACGGGGAACACTGAAGCTTTCTTT. Its protein is CASSLTGNTEAFF.

There are a few counts of this clone. V usage is TRBV12-5 and J usage is TRBJ1-1; 7 nucleotides line up with TRBD1. J lost 3 bases, V lost 3 bases, and 7 bases had no gene match. The germline V gene encodes CDR1 LGHNT and CDR2 FRNRAP. This CDR3 has 15 amino acids. In DNA form, the CDR3 reads TGTGCTAGTGGTTTCTTACAGGGGTCGGACACTGAAGCTTTCTTT. This codes for CASGFLQGSDTEAFF.

The chain joins TRBV18 to TRBJ1-1; D gene uncertain. The germline gives CDR1 KGHSH, CDR2 LQKENI. The ends were cut back, 3 bases at V and 1 base at J, with 9 bases in the middle. CDR3 length: 14 residues. The CDR3 reads CASSPRAGNTEAFF. DNA for the CDR3: TGTGCCAGCTCACCCCGAGCAGGGAACACTGAAGCTTTCTTT.

This chain links TRBV4-1 with TRBJ2-7, with D perhaps TRBD1 (5 bases). From germline, CDR1 is MGHRA and CDR2 YSYEKL. The CDR3 loop spans 14 amino acids. Trimming removed 1 base at V and 5 bases at J, with 12 bases between. The DNA for the CDR3 is TGCGCCAGCAGCCAAGGAAGGCAGGGAAACGAGCAGTACTTC. This encodes CASSQGRQGNEQYF.

The chain joins TRBV2 to TRBJ1-2; TRBD1 aligns across 11 bases. Germline lookup yields CDR1 SNHLY and CDR2 FYNNEI. CDR3 length: 18 residues. The V gene end was trimmed by 7 bases and the J gene end by 1 base; junction bases not matched to a gene: 14. The CDR3 here is CASKPTSGQGAVNYGYTF. Written as DNA, the CDR3 is TGTGCCAGCAAACCTACCTCAGGACAGGGGGCCGTTAACTATGGCTACACCTTC. Full variable domain (missing parts from reference TRBV2 and TRBJ1-2): EPEVTQTPSHQVTQMGQEVILRCVPISNHLYFYWYRQILGQKVEFLVSFYNNEISEKSEIFDDQFSVERPDGSNFTLKIRSTKLEDSAMYFCASKPTSGQGAVNYGYTFGSGTRLTVV.

This chain joins TRBV19 and TRBJ1-2; 7 positions agree with TRBD1. The ends lost 3 bases at V and 2 bases at J; junction bases unmatched: 0. Germline-derived CDR1 and CDR2 are LNHDA and SQIVND (reference sequence). This CDR3 contains 13 residues. The CDR3 DNA follows: TGTGCCAGTAGTATGGGACAGAACTATGGCTACACCTTC. Its protein product is CASSMGQNYGYTF.

This sequence joins TRBV19 and TRBJ2-6; D might be TRBD1 (6 bases). V shed 3 bases and J shed 4 bases, with 13 bases lying between them. The CDR3 sequence is 16 residues long. From germline, CDR1 is LNHDA and CDR2 SQIVND (reference sequence). The CDR3 region is CASSIIRGSGANVLTF. CDR3 nucleotide sequence: TGTGCCAGTAGTATTATCAGGGGATCCGGGGCCAACGTCCTGACTTTC.

This clone was counted a single time. The V call is TRBV19, the J call TRBJ2-1; maybe TRBD1 (6 bases). The CDR3 covers 15 residues. The V gene's germline CDR1 is LNHDA and CDR2 SQIVND (reference sequence). Trimming took 5 bases from V and 7 from J, leaving 18 bases between them. CDR3 sequence (DNA): TGTGCCAGTAGTCTCCACGCAAACGACAGGAATGAGCAGTTCTTC. It codes for CASSLHANDRNEQFF.

The V and J genes are TRBV4-1 and TRBJ2-7; 8 bases match TRBD1. The germline gives CDR1 MGHRA, CDR2 YSYEKL. V gave up 4 bases and J gave up 6 bases; unmatched junction bases: 8. The CDR3 is 14 residues long. CDR3 sequence reads: CASSRMGTGSEQYF. CDR3 in DNA: TGCGCCAGCAGCCGAATGGGGACAGGAAGCGAGCAGTACTTC.

The rearrangement joins TRBV9 to TRBJ1-1; TRBD1 agrees at 9 bases. Germline CDR1 SGDLS, CDR2 YYNGEE. The V gene end was trimmed by 0 bases and the J gene end by 7 bases; junction bases not matched to a gene: 4. The CDR3 loop spans 14 amino acids. CDR3 sequence reads: CASSVATTGGEAFF. The CDR3 DNA is TGTGCCAGCAGCGTAGCTACGACAGGGGGTGAAGCTTTCTTT.

The V and J genes are TRBV4-3 and TRBJ1-1, with 9 bases aligning to TRBD1. V lost 0 bases to trimming and J lost 11 bases; unmatched junction nucleotides: 13. This CDR3 contains 16 residues. Germline CDR1 reads LGHNA; CDR2 reads YSLEER. The CDR3 spells CASSQDLHPGQGRAFF. CDR3 nucleotide sequence: TGCGCCAGCAGCCAAGATCTCCATCCGGGACAGGGTAGGGCTTTCTTT.

This sequence joins TRBV6-5 and TRBJ2-1, with 10 positions matching TRBD2. Looked up from germline, CDR1 is MNHEY and CDR2 is SVGAGI. There are 15 residues in the CDR3. The V and J ends lost 7 bases and 4 bases, in that order; junction bases with no gene match: 7. The CDR3 reads CASKIGTSEYNEQFF. The CDR3, as DNA: TGTGCCAGCAAAATCGGGACTAGCGAGTACAATGAGCAGTTCTTC.

V usage is TRBV6-6 and J usage is TRBJ1-4; TRBD1 matches at 7 bases. CDR1 and CDR2 from the germline V gene are MNHNY and SVGAGI (reference sequence). Losses at the gene ends were 7 bases for V and 6 bases for J; bases not matched to a gene: 11. The CDR3 sequence is 15 residues long. CDR3: CASTWTGTDYEKLFF. CDR3 nucleotides: TGTGCCAGCACCTGGACTGGGACAGATTATGAAAAACTGTTTTTT.

The sample holds one count of this clone. This chain connects TRBV10-3 to TRBJ1-1, with TRBD1 identical over 8 bases. Per germline, CDR1 ENHRY and CDR2 SYGVKD. J lost 4 bases, V lost 5 bases, and 12 bases had no gene match. The CDR3 contains 16 residues. The CDR3 sequence: CAISSDRAEGLTEAFF. The CDR3 bases are TGTGCCATCAGTTCGGACAGGGCCGAGGGGCTCACTGAAGCTTTCTTT.

The V and J genes are TRBV9 and TRBJ2-1, with TRBD2 matching 10 bases. The CDR3 is made up of 16 amino acids. Trimming removed 0 bases from V and 7 bases from J; junction bases left unmatched: 7. Germline V lookup: CDR1 SGDLS, CDR2 YYNGEE. The CDR3 region has the DNA TGTGCCAGCAGCGTAGATGCTAGCGGGGGCCTAAATGAGCAGTTCTTC. Protein product: CASSVDASGGLNEQFF.

In this sample, this clone turned up a few times. The J gene is TRBJ2-3, the V gene TRBV5-1; D perhaps matches TRBD1 (7 bases). CDR1 is SGHRS, CDR2 YFSETQ, per germline. The CDR3 runs to 15 residues. V was pared by 4 bases and J by 2 bases, with 14 bases between. The CDR3 sequence is CASSAQGGATDTQYF. The CDR3 nucleotides read TGCGCCAGCAGCGCTCAGGGGGGAGCCACAGATACGCAGTATTTT.

The J gene is TRBJ2-5, the V gene TRBV5-4, with 9 bases aligning to TRBD2. CDR1 and CDR2 from the germline V gene are SGHNT and YYREEE (reference sequence). The length of the CDR3 is 14 residues. V was clipped by 4 bases and J by 2 bases; unmatched bases: 3. This CDR3 reads CASSAGGLQETQYF. The CDR3 region has the DNA TGTGCCAGCAGCGCGGGGGGGTTACAAGAGACCCAGTACTTC.

This clone showed up just a few times. J is TRBJ2-3 and V is TRBV5-1; D is possibly TRBD2 (6 bases). This CDR3 region has 16 residues. Germline CDR1 SGHRS, CDR2 YFSETQ. V was pared by 1 base and J by 1 base, with 13 bases between. This CDR3 reads CASSLIGEDGTDTQYF. The CDR3, as DNA: TGCGCCAGCAGCTTGATAGGGGAGGACGGCACAGATACGCAGTATTTT.

This clone was picked up one time. The gene calls are TRBV6-1 and TRBJ1-1; D unclear. Germline assignment: CDR1 MNHNS and CDR2 SASEGT. The CDR3 covers 11 residues. The V end lost 11 bases, the J end lost 6 bases, and 13 bases lay between the germline ends. The CDR3 sequence: CALIRAAEAFF. The CDR3 DNA reads as TGTGCCCTAATTCGAGCGGCTGAAGCTTTCTTT.

The chain carries TRBV30 and TRBJ2-2, with 7 bases that match TRBD1. Germline assignment: CDR1 GTSNPN and CDR2 SVGIG (reference sequence). The CDR3 covers 14 residues. J lost 5 bases, V lost 4 bases, and 7 bases had no gene match. The CDR3 bases are TGTGCCTGGAAAAGACAGGGTTCTACCGGGGAGCTGTTTTTT. Amino acid sequence: CAWKRQGSTGELFF.

The J gene is TRBJ2-1, the V gene TRBV27; weak D call: TRBD2 (7 bases). V shed 5 bases and J shed 4 bases, with 15 bases lying between them. Germline V gene sequence: CDR1 MNHEY, CDR2 SMNVEV (reference sequence). CDR3 length: 15 residues. The chain's CDR3 is CASSPRGAGYNEQFF. Here the CDR3 DNA reads TGTGCCAGCAGTCCCCGGGGGGCCGGTTACAATGAGCAGTTCTTC.

The gene calls are TRBV18 and TRBJ1-3; D gene uncertain. V lost 3 bases and J lost 9, with 15 bases in between. Germline V lookup: CDR1 KGHSH, CDR2 LQKENI. This CDR3 contains 14 residues. The CDR3 protein is CASSPEQDYITIYF. DNA for the CDR3: TGTGCCAGCTCACCGGAGCAGGACTATATCACCATATATTTT.

In its sample, this clone was seen a few times. This chain uses TRBV28 with TRBJ1-1; 8 positions match TRBD1. Germline values: CDR1 MDHEN, CDR2 SYDVKM. This CDR3 is built from 14 residues. With 6 bases clipped from V and 5 bases from J, the junction kept 8 bases outside the gene matches. DNA of the CDR3: TGTGCCAGCAGCCTCGACAGGGGAAGAACTGAAGCTTTCTTT. It encodes CASSLDRGRTEAFF. The variable domain in full, with the rest retrieved from reference TRBV28 and TRBJ1-1, is DVKVTQSSRYLVKRTGEKVFLECVQDMDHENMFWYRQDPGLGLRLIYFSYDVKMKEKGDIPEGYSVSREKKERFSLILESASTNQTSMYLCASSLDRGRTEAFFGQGTRLTVV.

The table lists this clone with a count of one. This chain joins TRBV10-3 and TRBJ1-1; tentatively, D is TRBD1 (5 bases). Germline CDR1 ENHRY, CDR2 SYGVKD. V lost 5 bases to trimming and J lost 0 bases, with 10 bases between them. This CDR3 spans 14 amino acids. CDR3 nucleotide sequence: TGTGCCATCAGTCAGACAGAGATGAACACTGAAGCTTTCTTT. It translates to CAISQTEMNTEAFF.

The chain is built from TRBV5-8 and TRBJ2-2; D not certain. This CDR3 region has 14 residues. V was cut by 4 bases and J by 1 base, with 8 bases left in between. Germline loops: CDR1 SGHTS, CDR2 YDEGEE. The CDR3 here is CASSRTRNTGELFF. The CDR3 region has the DNA TGTGCCAGCAGCCGTACAAGGAACACCGGGGAGCTGTTTTTT.

V and J are TRBV7-2 and TRBJ2-1; TRBD2 aligns across 15 bases. Looked up from germline, CDR1 is SGHTA and CDR2 is FQGNSA. This CDR3 has 17 residues. Losses at the gene ends were 0 bases for V and 10 bases for J; bases not matched to a gene: 7. CDR3 residues: CASSLARTSGGAREQFF. The CDR3, as DNA: TGTGCCAGCAGCTTAGCGCGGACTAGCGGGGGGGCCAGGGAGCAGTTCTTC.

The J gene is TRBJ2-5, the V gene TRBV6-6; TRBD1 is a possible D gene (6 bases). Trimming pared 2 bases from V and 1 base from J, leaving 11 bases between. This CDR3 region has 15 residues. Germline assignment: CDR1 MNHNY and CDR2 SVGAGI (reference sequence). The CDR3 sequence is CASSYAGERQETQYF. CDR3 in DNA: TGTGCCAGCAGTTACGCAGGGGAGCGCCAAGAGACCCAGTACTTC.

The chain joins TRBV7-9 to TRBJ1-2; TRBD1 agrees at 7 bases. V dropped 4 bases and J dropped 5; count of bases not matched to a gene: 4. The germline gives CDR1 SEHNR, CDR2 FQNEAQ (reference sequence). This CDR3 is 13 amino acids long. DNA of the CDR3: TGTGCCAGCAGCTCACCGACAGGGTATGGCTACACCTTC. This translates into CASSSPTGYGYTF.

The chain is built from TRBV6-5 and TRBJ1-2, with a tentative D call TRBD1 (6 bases). V lost 6 bases and J 4 bases, leaving 15 bases between the germline ends. The CDR3 runs to 14 residues. Looked up from germline, CDR1 is MNHEY and CDR2 is SVGAGI. The CDR3 sequence: CASSPQGIPYGYTF. As DNA, the CDR3 is TGTGCCAGCAGCCCACAGGGAATACCCTATGGCTACACCTTC.